Listed below are T cell receptor beta chains from one sample, sequenced in a study of CD8 T cells in Susac syndrome. TCRdb fed the immunoSEQ multiplex PCR reads into MiXCR, producing one record per CDR3 protein. The table includes some 160,000 distinct CDR3 sequences, roughly 94% detected once. Sequencing was done on a sample of CD4+ T cells from PBMCs. These receptors all come from a human donor in good health. Both conserved end residues are part of each CDR3. D genes are given only for firm matches. A row's size may be missing; if present it is once, few, many or a size class.

J,D,size,V,CDR3,DNA
TRBJ2-2,TRBD1,NA,TRBV5-1,CASSLAGQGSFAGELFF,TGCGCCAGCAGCTTGGCGGGACAGGGGTCCTTTGCCGGGGAGCTGTTTTTT
TRBJ2-7,TRBD1,NA,TRBV10-3,CAIRGTGSSYEQYF,TGTGCCATCAGGGGGACAGGGAGCTCCTACGAGCAGTACTTC
TRBJ2-2,TRBD2,NA,TRBV7-7,CASSSKIWTSGKAGELFF,TGTGCTAGCAGCTCAAAGATATGGACTAGCGGGAAGGCCGGGGAGCTGTTTTTT
TRBJ2-7,TRBD1,NA,TRBV28,CASSISRTGRYEQYF,TGTGCCAGCAGTATTAGTCGGACAGGTCGCTACGAGCAGTACTTC
TRBJ2-1,TRBD2,NA,TRBV29-1,CSVKLAGGDEQFF,TGCAGCGTTAAACTAGCGGGGGGAGATGAGCAGTTCTTC
TRBJ2-6,NA,NA,TRBV7-2,CASSRVGWANVLTF,TGTGCCAGCAGCCGTGTGGGCTGGGCCAACGTCCTGACTTTC
TRBJ2-7,TRBD2,NA,TRBV7-9,CASTRGGRASEQYF,TGTGCCAGCACGAGGGGCGGGAGGGCATCCGAGCAGTACTTC
TRBJ2-5,NA,NA,TRBV10-3,CAISESSGQPWETQYF,TGTGCCATCAGTGAGTCGTCAGGACAGCCCTGGGAGACCCAGTACTTC
TRBJ2-7,TRBD1,NA,TRBV29-1,CSVRTGTGAYEQYF,TGCAGCGTGAGGACCGGGACAGGGGCCTACGAGCAGTACTTC
TRBJ2-1,NA,once,TRBV6-6,CASTNGQGYNEQFF,TGTGCCAGCACAAACGGGCAGGGATACAATGAGCAGTTCTTC
TRBJ2-1,TRBD2,NA,TRBV7-3,CASSLTSGNYNEQFF,TGTGCCAGCAGCTTAACTAGCGGGAACTACAATGAGCAGTTCTTC
TRBJ2-6,NA,NA,TRBV28,CAIARSGANVLTF,TGTGCCATCGCGCGATCTGGGGCCAACGTCCTGACTTTC
TRBJ1-1,NA,NA,TRBV4-3,CASSQVARGTEAFF,TGCGCCAGCAGCCAAGTAGCTAGGGGGACTGAAGCTTTCTTT